Listed below are T cell receptor beta chains from one sample, sequenced in a study of CD8+CD57+ T cells in acquired aplastic anemia. A single record per CDR3 protein comes from TCRdb applying MiXCR to the reads. Of about 160,000 distinct CDR3 sequences detected, over 55% appear once; the ten largest clones hold 35% to 60%. Sequences were obtained from sorted CD4+, CD8+, or CD8+CD57+ T cells (not recorded which) from PBMCs. The receptors derive from a human donor with aplastic anemia. CDR3s include the opening cysteine and the closing phenylalanine or tryptophan. Each record gives: J gene, clone size, V gene, CDR3 protein. The size of a clone is reported for some rows only, either as once, few or many, or as a class for expanded clones.

>TRBJ2-3|-|TRBV20-1
CSAREAGGPTDTQYF
>TRBJ2-5|-|TRBV7-9
CASSSSGGLETQYF
>TRBJ1-1|few|TRBV15
CATSRRQGAGTEAFF
>TRBJ2-7|-|TRBV5-6
CASSAEGESSYEQYF
>TRBJ2-3|-|TRBV12-3/TRBV12-4
CASSLSGRAPDTQYF
>TRBJ1-5|-|TRBV2
CASSRLVQPQHF
>TRBJ2-7|-|TRBV7-8
CASSLRDSVYEQYF
>TRBJ2-5|-|TRBV25-1
CASSLRDSRETQYF
>TRBJ2-5|-|TRBV5-1
CASRGGPSVQETQYF
>TRBJ1-2|once|TRBV2
CASSFEGQTIF
>TRBJ2-1|-|TRBV20-1
CSARGGTDNNEQFF
>TRBJ2-5|once|TRBV10-3
CAISESSGAQETQYF
>TRBJ2-7|once|TRBV28
CASSLVLLGEQYF
>TRBJ2-7|-|TRBV27
CASMSGRGYEQYF
>TRBJ1-2|-|TRBV9
CASSPRGLSYGYTF
>TRBJ2-3|-|TRBV25-1
CASSGLFDTQYF
>TRBJ1-1|-|TRBV7-9
CASSLYSWIQGPSAEAFF
>TRBJ2-7|-|TRBV11-2
CASSLVATGGAEQYF
>TRBJ1-4|-|TRBV29-1
CSVQQGAAEKLFF
>TRBJ2-3|-|TRBV2
CASSRRGVDTQYF
>TRBJ1-5|-|TRBV2
CASSLTGGSNQPQHF
>TRBJ1-5|once|TRBV19
CASSLQGVDNQPQHF
>TRBJ2-1|-|TRBV10-1
CASSERTGGNEQFF
>TRBJ1-6|-|TRBV5-1
CASRGEDRYNSPLHF
>TRBJ2-7|-|TRBV20-1
CSARGTGGTDEQYF
>TRBJ2-3|-|TRBV10-1
CASSEKTGTDTQYF
>TRBJ2-1|-|TRBV5-1
CASSSSIQLAGSEQFF
>TRBJ2-3|-|TRBV7-6
CASSSTRSPTDTQYF
>TRBJ1-4|-|TRBV5-1
CASSLAGIREKLFF
>TRBJ2-3|-|TRBV20-1
CSARFGAGGPADTQYF
>TRBJ2-2|once|TRBV6-4
CATSDWRTQNTGELFF
>TRBJ1-1|-|TRBV10-3
CAISGDRANTEAFF
>TRBJ2-1|-|TRBV6-4
CASSQGASYNEQFF
>TRBJ2-7|-|TRBV10-3
CAISDWGSFYEQYF
>TRBJ2-7|-|TRBV20-1
CSALRTSDYEQYF
>TRBJ2-3|-|TRBV24-1
CATSDSRMADTQYF
>TRBJ1-1|-|TRBV24-1
CATSDLHRSSLNTEAFF
>TRBJ1-6|-|TRBV7-9
CASSLVVNSPLHF
>TRBJ1-1|-|TRBV5-5
CASSTRGSDTEAFF
>TRBJ2-5|-|TRBV11-2
CASSLGVPSQETQYF